These 18 T cell receptor beta chains originate from one sample sequenced in a study of blood T cell repertoires in COVID-19. Profiled with immunoSEQ multiplex PCR; TCRdb holds only in-frame clones, not every one. The data hold under 200,000 clones, with 82% observed a single time. Sequenced input: peripheral blood. The receptors stem from a woman aged 55-69 years with COVID-19, enrolled during active disease.

The V gene is TRBV7-3, the J gene TRBJ1-6, with 9 bases fitting TRBD1. Germline V gene lookup returns CDR1 SGHTA and CDR2 FQGTGA. V gave up 5 bases and J gave up 9 bases; unmatched junction bases: 5. This CDR3 spans 14 amino acids. CDR3 region: CASSLDRGGSPLHF. Here the CDR3 DNA reads TGTGCCAGCAGCCTGGACAGGGGCGGTTCACCCCTCCACTTT.

The chain uses TRBV7-4 and TRBJ2-7; 14 bases are a match to TRBD2. The CDR3 extends over 21 amino acids. Germline lookup yields CDR1 SGHVT and CDR2 SQSDAQ. The J segment lost 0 bases and the V segment lost 3 bases, leaving 16 bases of the junction unmatched. The CDR3 reads CASSLEDSAGLAGGHSYEQYF. CDR3 nucleotide sequence: TGTGCCAGCAGCTTGGAGGACAGCGCAGGACTAGCGGGAGGCCACTCCTACGAGCAGTACTTC.

The chain uses TRBV6-5 and TRBJ2-7; 9 positions agree with TRBD1. Germline CDR1 MNHEY, CDR2 SVGAGI. This CDR3 comprises 14 residues. V was pared by 5 bases and J by 10 bases, with 12 bases of the junction left unmatched. CDR3 DNA sequence: TGTGCCAGCAGTAACCGGTGGACAGGGGATCTTCAGTACGTC. As protein: CASSNRWTGDLQYV.

This clone has just a few counts. The chain couples TRBV4-1 to TRBJ1-1; D is perhaps TRBD1 (6 bases). The ends were cut back, 0 bases at V and 5 bases at J, with 10 bases in the middle. The CDR3 covers 14 residues. Germline CDR1 reads MGHRA; CDR2 reads YSYEKL. The CDR3 nucleotides read TGCGCCAGCAGCCAAGAAGGGGGACGGACTGAAGCTTTCTTT. Translation gives CASSQEGGRTEAFF.

The rearrangement links TRBV5-4 to TRBJ1-6; D gene uncertain. CDR1 is SGHNT, CDR2 YYREEE, per germline (reference sequence). The V and J ends lost 0 bases and 7 bases respectively, with 11 bases between them. This CDR3 spans 15 amino acids. CDR3 loop: CASSLVGQRNSPLHF. CDR3 DNA: TGTGCCAGCAGCTTGGTCGGTCAGAGGAATTCACCCCTCCACTTT. Combining the CDR3 with reference TRBV5-4 and TRBJ1-6 gives the whole variable domain ETGVTQSPTHLIKTRGQQVTLRCSSQSGHNTVSWYQQALGQGPQFIFQYYREEENGRGNFPPRFSGLQFPNYSSELNVNALELDDSALYLCASSLVGQRNSPLHFGNGTRLTVT.

V gene TRBV6-5 combines with J gene TRBJ2-1, with D possibly being TRBD1 (5 bases). The CDR3 spans 12 residues. V was clipped by 5 bases and J by 4 bases, with 6 bases between them. Germline V gene lookup returns CDR1 MNHEY and CDR2 SVGAGI. The CDR3 is CASSRQYNEQFF. Here the CDR3 DNA reads TGTGCCAGCAGTCGACAGTACAATGAGCAGTTCTTC.

The chain joins TRBV5-4 to TRBJ2-1; 9 bases fit TRBD1. J was trimmed by 9 bases and V by 6 bases; bases with no gene match: 4. Germline CDR1 SGHNT, CDR2 YYREEE (reference sequence). This CDR3 has 12 residues. The CDR3 loop reads CASNGQGLEQFF. The CDR3 bases are TGTGCCAGCAACGGACAGGGGCTTGAGCAGTTCTTC.

In its sample, this clone was seen a few times. The chain uses TRBV6-4 and TRBJ1-1, with a possible D match to TRBD1 (6 bases). V was cut by 6 bases and J by 1 base, with 18 bases left in between. Germline V gene sequence: CDR1 MRHNA, CDR2 SNTAGT. CDR3 length: 16 residues. The CDR3 here is CASSVEAMTGNTEAFF. The CDR3 bases are TGTGCCAGCAGCGTAGAAGCGATGACAGGGAACACTGAAGCTTTCTTT.

The chain is built from TRBV7-8 and TRBJ1-6; 7 bases line up with TRBD1. V trimming: 5 bases; J trimming: 0 bases; junction bases outside the gene matches: 28. This CDR3 has 24 residues. In germline, CDR1 is SGHVS, CDR2 FQNEAQ. For the CDR3, the DNA is TGTGCCAGCAGCCCTCCCTGGGGGACAGCAGGACCAAACCCTTCGAGCTCCTATAATTCACCCCTCCACTTT. Its translation: CASSPPWGTAGPNPSSSYNSPLHF.

By sample fraction, this clone is medium-sized. This chain links TRBV27 with TRBJ1-2; a possible D gene is TRBD1 (6 bases). This CDR3 comprises 15 residues. The V and J ends lost 5 bases and 3 bases respectively, with 16 bases between them. Looked up from germline, CDR1 is MNHEY and CDR2 is SMNVEV (reference sequence). The CDR3 is CASSPRAGDDYGYTF. CDR3 sequence (DNA): TGTGCCAGCAGTCCCCGGGCAGGGGATGACTATGGCTACACCTTC.

The chain joins TRBV4-3 to TRBJ2-2; D might be TRBD1 (6 bases). CDR3 length: 15 amino acids. Trimming pared 4 bases from V and 4 bases from J, leaving 13 bases between. In germline, CDR1 is LGHNA, CDR2 YSLEER. The CDR3 DNA is TGCGCCAGCAGCCGGGTCCAGGGGATCACCGGGGAGCTGTTTTTT. Translated, it gives CASSRVQGITGELFF.

The CDR3, as DNA: TGTGCCATACATCTCGACGAGCAGTACGTC. Its translation is CAIHLDEQYV. The rearrangement joins TRBV27 to TRBJ2-7, with D unresolved. The V end was cut by 10 bases, the J end by 5 bases, with 9 bases between. The germline CDR1 and CDR2 sequences are MNHEY and SMNVEV (reference sequence). The CDR3 consists of 10 residues.

This chain links TRBV19 with TRBJ2-1; 7 bases match TRBD2. The junction had 6 bases not matched to a gene; V was cut back by 7 bases and J by 3 bases. In germline, CDR1 is LNHDA, CDR2 SQIVND (reference sequence). CDR3 length equals 14 residues. CDR3 nucleotide sequence: TGTGCCAGTACCTTAGCGGGCATCTACAATGAGCAGTTCTTC. Translating it yields CASTLAGIYNEQFF.

The V and J genes are TRBV29-1 and TRBJ1-2; TRBD1 agrees at 9 bases. The CDR3 is 11 residues long. In germline, CDR1 is SQVTM, CDR2 ANQGSEA. V lost 8 bases, J lost 7 bases, and 5 bases stayed unmatched. Here the CDR3 reads CSLRTGAGYTF. The CDR3, as DNA: TGCAGCTTACGGACAGGGGCTGGCTACACCTTC.

The CDR3 DNA reads TGTGCCAGCTCCTTCGGGACAGGGTCACATCAGCCCCAGCATTTT. Amino acid sequence: CASSFGTGSHQPQHF. This rearrangement joins TRBV18 to TRBJ1-5; 9 positions agree with TRBD1. In germline, CDR1 is KGHSH, CDR2 LQKENI. The CDR3 has 15 residues. V was pared by 6 bases and J by 5 bases, with 8 bases of the junction left unmatched.

J is TRBJ2-2 and V is TRBV7-3; TRBD2 matches 7 bases. Germline V gives CDR1 SGHTA, CDR2 FQGTGA. Trimming cost V 3 bases and J 4 bases; bases outside gene matches: 5. CDR3 size: 15 residues. The CDR3 is CASSLSGGGTGELFF. CDR3 in DNA: TGTGCCAGCAGCTTGTCGGGGGGTGGCACCGGGGAGCTGTTTTTT.

The rearrangement uses TRBV2 and TRBJ2-5, with 16 bases that match TRBD2. The V segment lost 5 bases and the J segment 1 base; nucleotides outside the gene matches: 4. CDR3 length: 17 residues. Germline CDR1 reads SNHLY; CDR2 reads FYNNEI. CDR3 protein: CASSPGTSGRAQETQYF. CDR3 in DNA: TGTGCCAGCAGTCCAGGGACTAGCGGGAGGGCCCAAGAGACCCAGTACTTC.

CDR3 region: CASSQGTSFGEQYF. The CDR3 DNA is TGTGCCAGCAGCCAAGGAACTAGCTTTGGCGAGCAGTACTTC. The V call is TRBV3-1 (or the pseudogene TRBV3-2), the J call TRBJ2-7, with D possibly being TRBD2 (6 bases). Germline V gene sequence: CDR1 LGHDT, CDR2 YNNKEL (reference sequence). The V end lost 1 base, the J end lost 6 bases, and 13 bases lay between the germline ends. The length of the CDR3 is 14 residues.